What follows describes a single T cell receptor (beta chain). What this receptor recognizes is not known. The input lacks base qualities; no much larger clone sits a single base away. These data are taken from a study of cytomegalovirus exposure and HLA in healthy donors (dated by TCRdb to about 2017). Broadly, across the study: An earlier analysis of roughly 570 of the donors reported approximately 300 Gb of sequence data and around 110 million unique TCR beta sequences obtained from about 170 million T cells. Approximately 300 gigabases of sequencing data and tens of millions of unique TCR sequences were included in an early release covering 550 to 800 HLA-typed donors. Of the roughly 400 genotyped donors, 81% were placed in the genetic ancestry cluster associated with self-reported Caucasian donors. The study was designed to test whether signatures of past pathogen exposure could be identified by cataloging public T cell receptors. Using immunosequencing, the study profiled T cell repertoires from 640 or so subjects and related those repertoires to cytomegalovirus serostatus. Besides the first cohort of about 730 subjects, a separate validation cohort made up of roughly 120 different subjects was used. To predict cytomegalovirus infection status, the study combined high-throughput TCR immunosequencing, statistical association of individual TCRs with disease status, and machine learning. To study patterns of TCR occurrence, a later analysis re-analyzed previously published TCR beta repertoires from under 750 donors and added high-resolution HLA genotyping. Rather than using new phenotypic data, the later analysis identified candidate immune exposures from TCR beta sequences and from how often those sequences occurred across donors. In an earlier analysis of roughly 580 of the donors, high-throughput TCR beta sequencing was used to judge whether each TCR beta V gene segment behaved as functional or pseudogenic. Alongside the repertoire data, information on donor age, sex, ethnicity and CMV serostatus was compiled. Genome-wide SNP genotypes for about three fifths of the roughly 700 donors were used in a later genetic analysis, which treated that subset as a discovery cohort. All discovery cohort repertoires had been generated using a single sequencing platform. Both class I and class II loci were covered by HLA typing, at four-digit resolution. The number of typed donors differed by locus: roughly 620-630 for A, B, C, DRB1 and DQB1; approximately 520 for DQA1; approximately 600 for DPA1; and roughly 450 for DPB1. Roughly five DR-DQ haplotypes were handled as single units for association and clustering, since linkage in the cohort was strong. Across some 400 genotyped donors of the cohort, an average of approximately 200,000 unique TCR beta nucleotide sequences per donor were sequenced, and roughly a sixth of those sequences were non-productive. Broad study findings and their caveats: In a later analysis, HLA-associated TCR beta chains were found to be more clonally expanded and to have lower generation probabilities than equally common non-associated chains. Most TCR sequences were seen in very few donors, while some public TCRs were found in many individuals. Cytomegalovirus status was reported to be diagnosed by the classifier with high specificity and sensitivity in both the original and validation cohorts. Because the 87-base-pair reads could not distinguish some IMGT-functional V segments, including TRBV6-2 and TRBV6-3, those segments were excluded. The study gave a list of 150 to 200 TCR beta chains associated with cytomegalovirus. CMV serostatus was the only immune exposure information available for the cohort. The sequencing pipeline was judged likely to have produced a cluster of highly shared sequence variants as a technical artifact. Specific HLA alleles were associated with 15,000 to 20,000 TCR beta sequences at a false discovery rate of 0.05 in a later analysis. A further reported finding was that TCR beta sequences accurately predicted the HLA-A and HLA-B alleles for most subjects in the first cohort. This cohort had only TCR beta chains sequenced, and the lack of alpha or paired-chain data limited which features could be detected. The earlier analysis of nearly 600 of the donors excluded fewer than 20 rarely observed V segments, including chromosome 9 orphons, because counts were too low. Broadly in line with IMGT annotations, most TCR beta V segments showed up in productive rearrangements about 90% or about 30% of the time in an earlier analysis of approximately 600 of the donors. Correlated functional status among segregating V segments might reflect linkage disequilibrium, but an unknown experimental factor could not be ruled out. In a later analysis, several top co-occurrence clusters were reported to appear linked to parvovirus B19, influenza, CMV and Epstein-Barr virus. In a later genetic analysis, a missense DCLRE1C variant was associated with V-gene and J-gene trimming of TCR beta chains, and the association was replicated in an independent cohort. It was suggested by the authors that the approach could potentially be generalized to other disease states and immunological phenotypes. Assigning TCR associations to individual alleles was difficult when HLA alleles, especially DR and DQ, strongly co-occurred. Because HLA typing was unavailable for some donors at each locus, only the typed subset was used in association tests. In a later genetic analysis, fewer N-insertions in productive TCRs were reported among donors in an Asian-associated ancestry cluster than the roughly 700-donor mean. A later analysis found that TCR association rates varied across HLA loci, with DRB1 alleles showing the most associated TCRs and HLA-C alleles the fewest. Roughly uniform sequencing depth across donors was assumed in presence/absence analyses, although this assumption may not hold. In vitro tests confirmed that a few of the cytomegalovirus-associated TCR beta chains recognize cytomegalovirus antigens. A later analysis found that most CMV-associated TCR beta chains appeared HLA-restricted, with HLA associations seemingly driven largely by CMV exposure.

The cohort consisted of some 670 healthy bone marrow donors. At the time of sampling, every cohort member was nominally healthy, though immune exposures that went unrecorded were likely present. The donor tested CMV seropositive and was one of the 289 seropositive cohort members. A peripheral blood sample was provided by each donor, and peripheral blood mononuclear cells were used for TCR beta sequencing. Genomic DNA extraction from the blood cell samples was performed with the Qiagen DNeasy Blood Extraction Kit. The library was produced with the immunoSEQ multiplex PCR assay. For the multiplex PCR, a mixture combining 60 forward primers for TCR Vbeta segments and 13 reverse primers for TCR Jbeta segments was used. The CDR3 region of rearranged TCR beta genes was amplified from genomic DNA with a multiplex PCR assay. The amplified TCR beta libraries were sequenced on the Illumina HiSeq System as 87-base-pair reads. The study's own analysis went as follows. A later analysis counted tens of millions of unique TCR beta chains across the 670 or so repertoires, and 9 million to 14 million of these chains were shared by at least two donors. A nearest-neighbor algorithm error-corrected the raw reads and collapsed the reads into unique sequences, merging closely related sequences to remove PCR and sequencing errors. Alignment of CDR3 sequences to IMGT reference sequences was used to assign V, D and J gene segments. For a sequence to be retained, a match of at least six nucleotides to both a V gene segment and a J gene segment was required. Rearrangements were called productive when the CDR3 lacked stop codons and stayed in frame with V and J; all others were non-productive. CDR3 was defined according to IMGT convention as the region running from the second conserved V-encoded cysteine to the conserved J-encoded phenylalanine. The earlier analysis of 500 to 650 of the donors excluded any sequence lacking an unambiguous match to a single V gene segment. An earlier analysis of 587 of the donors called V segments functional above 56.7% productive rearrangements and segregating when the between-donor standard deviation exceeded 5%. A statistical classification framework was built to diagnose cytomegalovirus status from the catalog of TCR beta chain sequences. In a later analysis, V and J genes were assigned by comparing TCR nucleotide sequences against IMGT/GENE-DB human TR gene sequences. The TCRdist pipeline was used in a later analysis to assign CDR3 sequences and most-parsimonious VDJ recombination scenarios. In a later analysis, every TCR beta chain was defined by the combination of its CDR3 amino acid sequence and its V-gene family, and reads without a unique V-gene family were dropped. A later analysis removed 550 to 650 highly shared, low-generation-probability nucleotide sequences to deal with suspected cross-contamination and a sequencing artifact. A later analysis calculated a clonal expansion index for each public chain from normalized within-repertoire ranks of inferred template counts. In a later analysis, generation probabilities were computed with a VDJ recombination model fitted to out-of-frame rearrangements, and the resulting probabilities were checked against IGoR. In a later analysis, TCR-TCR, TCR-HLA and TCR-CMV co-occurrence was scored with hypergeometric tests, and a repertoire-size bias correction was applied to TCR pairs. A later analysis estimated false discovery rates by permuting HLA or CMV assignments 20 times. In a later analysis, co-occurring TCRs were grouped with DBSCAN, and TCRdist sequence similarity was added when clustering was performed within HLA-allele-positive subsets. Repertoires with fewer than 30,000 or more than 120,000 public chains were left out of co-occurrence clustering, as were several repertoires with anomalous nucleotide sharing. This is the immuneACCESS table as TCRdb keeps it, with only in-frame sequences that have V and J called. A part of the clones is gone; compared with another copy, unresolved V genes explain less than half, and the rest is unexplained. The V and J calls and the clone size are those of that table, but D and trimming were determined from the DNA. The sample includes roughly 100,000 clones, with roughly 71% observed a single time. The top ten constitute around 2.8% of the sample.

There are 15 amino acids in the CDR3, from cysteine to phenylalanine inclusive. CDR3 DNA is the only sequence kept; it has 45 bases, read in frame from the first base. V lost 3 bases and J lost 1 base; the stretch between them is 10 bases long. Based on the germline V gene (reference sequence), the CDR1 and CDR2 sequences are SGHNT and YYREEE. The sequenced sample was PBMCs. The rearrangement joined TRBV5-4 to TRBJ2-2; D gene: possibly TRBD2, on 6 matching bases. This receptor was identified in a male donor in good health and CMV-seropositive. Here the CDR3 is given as CASSWGDRNTGELFF. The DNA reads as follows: TGTGCCAGCAGCTGGGGGGACCGGAACACCGGGGAGCTGTTTTTT.